A selection of T cell receptor beta chains follows, all from one sample in a study of neoadjuvant nivolumab and ipilimumab in lung cancer. Generated by immunoSEQ multiplex PCR, the TCRdb table keeps only in-frame clones and is missing some. The data show roughly 30,000 clones, 90% seen once. The sample in question was peripheral blood, obtained after neoadjuvant nivolumab, alone or with ipilimumab, at or shortly before surgery. The receptors shown here come from an adult with non-small cell lung cancer. Both conserved end residues are part of each CDR3. D genes are given only for firm matches. Rows give clone size only sometimes, using once, few, many, or a class for an expanded clone.

abundance | j_gene | len | v_gene | d_gene | CDR3nt | CDR3aa
. | TRBJ1-1 | 14 | TRBV5-5 | . | TGTGCCAGCAGCTTGGCAGGACAAGACACTGAAGCTTTCTTT | CASSLAGQDTEAFF
. | TRBJ2-3 | 18 | TRBV7-2 | TRBD1 | TGTGCCAGCAGCTCCCCTGGACAGGTTCCCTGGGGCACAGATACGCAGTATTTT | CASSSPGQVPWGTDTQYF
. | TRBJ2-2 | 13 | TRBV18 | . | TGTGCCAGCTCACCCCGGCGGGACGGGGAGCTGTTTTTT | CASSPRRDGELFF
. | TRBJ2-5 | 16 | TRBV15 | . | TGTGCCACCAGCCCAGACTATCCGGCAGGGGAAGAGACCCAGTACTTC | CATSPDYPAGEETQYF
. | TRBJ1-5 | 16 | TRBV4-1 | . | TGCGCCAGCAGCATTGAACCGAGAGGGTTTAATCAGCCCCAGCATTTT | CASSIEPRGFNQPQHF
. | TRBJ1-6 | 15 | TRBV7-3 | TRBD1 | TGTGCCAGCAGCTTAGGGGACAGGGAGGGATCACCCCTCCACTTT | CASSLGDREGSPLHF
once | TRBJ2-3 | 15 | TRBV10-1 | . | TGCGCCAGCAGTGGGGGACGCCATAGCACAGATACGCAGTATTTT | CASSGGRHSTDTQYF
. | TRBJ1-1 | 11 | TRBV20-1 | . | TGCAGTGCTAGAGGGTTAGGTGAAGCTTTCTTT | CSARGLGEAFF
. | TRBJ1-5 | 16 | TRBV5-6 | . | TGTGCCAGCAGCCTTAGACTTGACTATAGCAATCAGCCCCAGCATTTT | CASSLRLDYSNQPQHF
few | TRBJ1-1 | 14 | TRBV5-1 | . | TGCGCCAGCAGCTTCGGGACTGTGAACACTGAAGCTTTCTTT | CASSFGTVNTEAFF
. | TRBJ1-6 | 13 | TRBV25-1 | . | TGTGCCAGCAGTGGGGACCTACTTCAACCCCTCCACTTT | CASSGDLLQPLHF
. | TRBJ1-5 | 15 | TRBV30 | . | TGTGCCTCAACCGGCCCGGGTTTGGCTGATCAGCCCCAGCATTTT | CASTGPGLADQPQHF
. | TRBJ2-3 | 15 | TRBV7-3 | TRBD2 | TGTGCCAGCAGCCATGCAGCGGGGGGCGCAGATACGCAGTATTTT | CASSHAAGGADTQYF
. | TRBJ1-6 | 14 | TRBV18 | . | TGTGCCAGCTCACTATCGGTTCTAGGCTCACCCCTCCACTTT | CASSLSVLGSPLHF
. | TRBJ1-2 | 13 | TRBV7-9 | . | TGTGCCAGCAGCTTAGGAGGTACATGGCTCTACACCTTC | CASSLGGTWLYTF
. | TRBJ1-5 | 16 | TRBV27 | . | TGTGCCAGCAGTTTAAGACAGGAGCTTAGCAATCAGCCCCAGCATTTT | CASSLRQELSNQPQHF
. | TRBJ2-2 | 13 | TRBV6-1 | . | TGTGCCAGCAGTGTGGTCAGGGCTGGGGAGCTGTTTTTT | CASSVVRAGELFF
. | TRBJ2-1 | 16 | TRBV5-8 | . | TGTGCCAGCAGCTCGCGGGACTTGAGGGACTACAATGAGCAGTTCTTC | CASSSRDLRDYNEQFF
once | TRBJ1-2 | 11 | TRBV20-1 | . | TGCAGTGCTAGAGCAAAGCGTGGCTACACCTTC | CSARAKRGYTF
. | TRBJ1-5 | 13 | TRBV29-1 | . | TGCAGCGTTGCGGGACGGAGCAATCAGCCCCAGCATTTT | CSVAGRSNQPQHF
. | TRBJ1-6 | 15 | TRBV5-1 | . | TGCGCCAGCAGCTTTTCACAGGGCGACAATTCACCCCTCCACTTT | CASSFSQGDNSPLHF
. | TRBJ2-1 | 12 | TRBV7-6 | . | TGTGCCAGCGGGACGGGAATCAATGAGCAGTTCTTC | CASGTGINEQFF
once | TRBJ2-7 | 15 | TRBV5-1 | TRBD1 | TGCGCCAGCAGCCCCCGGACAGGGGGCTCCTACGAGCAGTACTTC | CASSPRTGGSYEQYF
. | TRBJ1-1 | 13 | TRBV7-7 | . | TGTGCCAGCAGCGTACGTCTGGGCACTGAAGCTTTCTTT | CASSVRLGTEAFF
few | TRBJ1-2 | 17 | TRBV28 | TRBD1 | TGTGCCAGCAGTTTTCCCGCTGGGGACAGGGGCCTTTATGGCTACACCTTC | CASSFPAGDRGLYGYTF
. | TRBJ2-7 | 15 | TRBV18 | . | TGTGCCAGCTCACCACGAGTAGCAGGTGCGAACGAGCAGTACTTC | CASSPRVAGANEQYF
. | TRBJ2-3 | 14 | TRBV5-4 | . | TGTGCCAGCAGCTTGGAACAGGGCCCAGATACGCAGTATTTT | CASSLEQGPDTQYF
. | TRBJ1-6 | 13 | TRBV2 | . | TGTGCCAGCACGGTGGCCCATAATTCACCCCTCCACTTT | CASTVAHNSPLHF
. | TRBJ1-2 | 12 | TRBV29-1 | TRBD1 | TGCAGCGTTGATGGGACAGTTTATGGCTACACCTTC | CSVDGTVYGYTF
. | TRBJ1-5 | 14 | TRBV10-3 | . | TGTGCCATCAGTGAGTCAGGGAGCAATCAGCCCCAGCATTTT | CAISESGSNQPQHF
once | TRBJ2-1 | 15 | TRBV27 | TRBD1 | TGTGCCAGCAGTTTAGGGTGGGGGCAGGGGGATGAGCAGTTCTTC | CASSLGWGQGDEQFF
. | TRBJ1-2 | 17 | TRBV5-1 | . | TGCGCCAGCAGCTTAGCCGGGACCCAACTATCTAACTATGGCTACACCTTC | CASSLAGTQLSNYGYTF
. | TRBJ1-1 | 15 | TRBV7-8 | . | TGTGCCAGCAGCTTAGTAATGAACGGGAACACTGAAGCTTTCTTT | CASSLVMNGNTEAFF
. | TRBJ2-2 | 16 | TRBV12-5 | . | TGTGCTAGTGGTTCCCCCATCGGGGAAGGGACCGGGGAGCTGTTTTTT | CASGSPIGEGTGELFF
. | TRBJ2-2 | 13 | TRBV2 | . | TGTGCCAGCAGTGAACTTCCCACCGGGGAGCTGTTTTTT | CASSELPTGELFF
. | TRBJ2-5 | 15 | TRBV5-1 | TRBD2 | TGCGCCAGCAGCGGTAGCGGGGGGGCAGAGGAGACCCAGTACTTC | CASSGSGGAEETQYF
. | TRBJ1-4 | 14 | TRBV7-8 | . | TGTGCCAGCAGCCTTAGGGAAGCAAATGAAAAACTGTTTTTT | CASSLREANEKLFF
. | TRBJ2-5 | 14 | TRBV7-2 | TRBD1 | TGTGCCAGCAGCCAGGGGGTCTCCCAAGAGACCCAGTACTTC | CASSQGVSQETQYF
. | TRBJ2-6 | 13 | TRBV19 | . | TGTGCCAGTAGAGCTAGGGGGGCCAACGTCCTGACTTTC | CASRARGANVLTF
. | TRBJ2-3 | 14 | TRBV7-9 | . | TGTGCCAGCCGAGGAAGTGAGAACACAGATACGCAGTATTTT | CASRGSENTDTQYF
. | TRBJ2-7 | 14 | TRBV6-1 | TRBD1 | TGTGCCAGCAGTCCACAGGGGACGAGGTCCGAGCAGTACTTC | CASSPQGTRSEQYF
. | TRBJ2-1 | 16 | TRBV4-1 | . | TGCGCCAGCAGACCCCTGGGGCCCGTATCCTACAATGAGCAGTTCTTC | CASRPLGPVSYNEQFF
. | TRBJ2-2 | 16 | TRBV28 | TRBD1 | TGTGCCAGCAGTTTTTGGACAGGGCGGAACACCGGGGAGCTGTTTTTT | CASSFWTGRNTGELFF
once | TRBJ2-2 | 17 | TRBV4-1 | . | TGCGCCAGCAGCCGCGGGACGCCCAACTCGAACACCGGGGAGCTGTTTTTT | CASSRGTPNSNTGELFF
. | TRBJ2-3 | 14 | TRBV14 | . | TGTGCCAGCAGCTCCCGGGCCTACACAGATACGCAGTATTTT | CASSSRAYTDTQYF
. | TRBJ2-2 | 14 | TRBV11-3 | . | TGTGCCAGCACCTCGCGCGGGGACACCGGGGAGCTGTTTTTT | CASTSRGDTGELFF
. | TRBJ2-7 | 16 | TRBV19 | TRBD1 | TGTGCCAGTAGTGTAGGGACGAGGGACAGAACCTACGAGCAGTACTTC | CASSVGTRDRTYEQYF
few | TRBJ1-1 | 11 | TRBV20-1 | . | TGCAGTGCCACGCGGAACACTGAAGCTTTCTTT | CSATRNTEAFF
. | TRBJ1-1 | 12 | TRBV29-1 | . | TGCAGCGTTGTTGAGGGGTACACTGAAGCTTTCTTT | CSVVEGYTEAFF
. | TRBJ1-1 | 15 | TRBV15 | . | TGTGCCACCAGCAGGAGGACCACACTGAACACTGAAGCTTTCTTT | CATSRRTTLNTEAFF
. | TRBJ1-1 | 11 | TRBV20-1 | . | TGCAGTGCTAGAGCAGCCATTCTAGCTTTCTTT | CSARAAILAFF
. | TRBJ1-5 | 17 | TRBV10-3 | . | TGTGCCATCAGTGAGTCGAGAAGGGGAGAGAGGGATCAGCCCCAGCATTTT | CAISESRRGERDQPQHF
. | TRBJ1-1 | 14 | TRBV5-1 | . | TGCGCCAGCAGCGAACAGTCTGGGGACACTGAAGCTTTCTTT | CASSEQSGDTEAFF
. | TRBJ2-3 | 14 | TRBV5-1 | TRBD1 | TGCGCCAGCAGCATGGGGACAGGGCTATATACGCAGTATTTT | CASSMGTGLYTQYF
. | TRBJ1-1 | 12 | TRBV9 | TRBD1 | TGTGCCAGCAGCGGTGAACAGGGGAGGGCTTTCTTT | CASSGEQGRAFF
. | TRBJ1-3 | 15 | TRBV19 | . | TGTGCCAGTAGACTTGGCCAGGGGTCTGGAAACACCATATATTTT | CASRLGQGSGNTIYF
. | TRBJ2-7 | 13 | TRBV29-1 | . | TGCAGCGTTGAAGGGGGACCCGACTACGAGCAGTACTTC | CSVEGGPDYEQYF